The rows below give T cell receptor beta chains drawn from one sample of a study of cytomegalovirus exposure and HLA in healthy donors. The method was immunoSEQ multiplex PCR; TCRdb's version includes in-frame clones alone and lacks a portion of them. The data include fewer than 150,000 clones; the top ten clones carry roughly 3.5%. The sample comprised PBMCs. Receptor source: a young man in good health and CMV-seronegative. Each CDR3 is given with its conserved first and last residue. The D gene is left open where the match is weak.

J gene: TRBJ1-1; D gene: .; V gene: TRBV2; CDR3 DNA: TGTGCCAGCAGTCGAGGGATGGCTGAAGCTTTCTTT; CDR3 protein: CASSRGMAEAFF
J gene: TRBJ2-5; D gene: .; V gene: TRBV18; CDR3 DNA: TGTGCCAGCTCCACGGGACTCGGGGAGACCCAGTACTTC; CDR3 protein: CASSTGLGETQYF
J gene: TRBJ2-7; D gene: TRBD2; V gene: TRBV5-6; CDR3 DNA: TGTGCCAGCAGCTTTAGGGTCCTAGCGGGAGCTGGCGAGCAGTACTTC; CDR3 protein: CASSFRVLAGAGEQYF
J gene: TRBJ2-3; D gene: TRBD2; V gene: TRBV9; CDR3 DNA: TGTGCCAGCAGCGTAGCGGGACTAGGAATAGATACGCAGTATTTT; CDR3 protein: CASSVAGLGIDTQYF
J gene: TRBJ1-1; D gene: TRBD1; V gene: TRBV19; CDR3 DNA: TGTGCCAGTAGTATAGGGCAGGGGGCCCTCATGAACACTGAAGCTTTCTTT; CDR3 protein: CASSIGQGALMNTEAFF
J gene: TRBJ2-3; D gene: TRBD2; V gene: TRBV7-2; CDR3 DNA: TGTGCCAGCAGTCGCTCCGGACTAGTCGCGTATTTT; CDR3 protein: CASSRSGLVAYF
J gene: TRBJ1-1; D gene: TRBD1; V gene: TRBV5-1; CDR3 DNA: TGCGCCAGCAGCTCGAGGACAGGGAACACTGAAGCTTTCTTT; CDR3 protein: CASSSRTGNTEAFF
J gene: TRBJ2-2; D gene: .; V gene: TRBV7-9; CDR3 DNA: TGTGCCAGCAGCCACAACACCGGGGGGCTGTTTTTT; CDR3 protein: CASSHNTGGLFF
J gene: TRBJ1-1; D gene: TRBD1; V gene: TRBV4-2; CDR3 DNA: TGTGCCAGCAGCCTTTCTCAGGGGGCGTCGGGCACTGAAGCTTTCTTT; CDR3 protein: CASSLSQGASGTEAFF
J gene: TRBJ1-2; D gene: TRBD1; V gene: TRBV27; CDR3 DNA: TGTGCCAGCAGTTCGGGGACAGCTAACTATGGCTACACCTTC; CDR3 protein: CASSSGTANYGYTF
J gene: TRBJ2-7; D gene: TRBD1; V gene: TRBV18; CDR3 DNA: TGTGCCAGCTCACCAGGGACAGGGGGGTACGAGCAGTACTTC; CDR3 protein: CASSPGTGGYEQYF
J gene: TRBJ2-1; D gene: TRBD2; V gene: TRBV7-6; CDR3 DNA: TGTGCCAGCAGCTTAGCGAGTGGCGGGAGGGCCGGTGAGCAGTTCTTC; CDR3 protein: CASSLASGGRAGEQFF
J gene: TRBJ1-2; D gene: .; V gene: TRBV4-1; CDR3 DNA: TGCGCCAGCAGCCTAAGAGGGAACGGCGATAACTATGGCTACACCTTC; CDR3 protein: CASSLRGNGDNYGYTF
J gene: TRBJ2-5; D gene: .; V gene: TRBV12-5; CDR3 DNA: TGTGCTAGTGGTTTTCCCCTCTGCTTGGACAGACAAGAGACCCAGTACTTC; CDR3 protein: CASGFPLCLDRQETQYF
J gene: TRBJ1-4; D gene: .; V gene: TRBV19; CDR3 DNA: TGTGCCAGTAGTATCAGGCAGGGAAATGAAAAACTGTTTTTT; CDR3 protein: CASSIRQGNEKLFF
J gene: TRBJ1-2; D gene: .; V gene: TRBV6-1; CDR3 DNA: TGCGCCAGCGTGGAGACTTTCGGGTTAGGCTACACCTTC; CDR3 protein: CASVETFGLGYTF
J gene: TRBJ2-7; D gene: TRBD2; V gene: TRBV5-6; CDR3 DNA: TGTGCCAGCAGCTTAGTCGGTAGCGGGATCTACGAGCAGTACTTC; CDR3 protein: CASSLVGSGIYEQYF
J gene: TRBJ2-5; D gene: TRBD1; V gene: TRBV7-2; CDR3 DNA: TGTGCCAGCAGCCCTGGACAGGGTAGGGCCCAGTACTTC; CDR3 protein: CASSPGQGRAQYF
J gene: TRBJ1-6; D gene: TRBD1; V gene: TRBV7-8; CDR3 DNA: TGTGCCAGCAGCTTCCGACAGGGGCAGTCTTCACCCCTCCACTTT; CDR3 protein: CASSFRQGQSSPLHF
J gene: TRBJ2-1; D gene: TRBD2; V gene: TRBV7-3; CDR3 DNA: TGTGCCAGCAGCCTGACTAGCGGGGGGAACAATGAGCAGTTCTTC; CDR3 protein: CASSLTSGGNNEQFF
J gene: TRBJ2-1; D gene: .; V gene: TRBV18; CDR3 DNA: TGTGCCAGCTCACCGCCTCAGGGTCTGTCCTACAATGAGCAGTTCTTC; CDR3 protein: CASSPPQGLSYNEQFF
J gene: TRBJ2-1; D gene: .; V gene: TRBV13; CDR3 DNA: TGTGCCAGCAGCCACGGGGTGGGATCCTACAATGAGCAGTTCTTC; CDR3 protein: CASSHGVGSYNEQFF
J gene: TRBJ2-7; D gene: TRBD2; V gene: TRBV19; CDR3 DNA: TGTGCCAGTAGCAGCGGGACTCTCAGCAACGAGCAGTACTTC; CDR3 protein: CASSSGTLSNEQYF
J gene: TRBJ2-3; D gene: TRBD1; V gene: TRBV5-1; CDR3 DNA: TGCGCCACCTCGGAAGGCAGGGGGAGCACAGATACGCAATATTTT; CDR3 protein: CATSEGRGSTDTQYF
J gene: TRBJ2-7; D gene: TRBD1; V gene: TRBV11-3; CDR3 DNA: TGTGCCAGCAGCCTAACAGGGGTAGGCTCCTACGAGCAGTACTTC; CDR3 protein: CASSLTGVGSYEQYF
J gene: TRBJ2-3; D gene: TRBD1; V gene: TRBV18; CDR3 DNA: TGTGCCAGCTCACCACAGACAGGGAGCACAGATACGCAGTATTTT; CDR3 protein: CASSPQTGSTDTQYF
J gene: TRBJ1-1; D gene: .; V gene: TRBV27; CDR3 DNA: TGTGCCAGCATGAGGAAAAACCTGAACACTGAAGCTTTCTTT; CDR3 protein: CASMRKNLNTEAFF
J gene: TRBJ2-2; D gene: .; V gene: TRBV27; CDR3 DNA: TGTGCCAGCAGTTTTAGATCCGGGGAGCTGTTTTTT; CDR3 protein: CASSFRSGELFF
J gene: TRBJ2-7; D gene: TRBD2; V gene: TRBV5-1; CDR3 DNA: TGCGCCAGCAGCTTGGGGGGGAGGGTGCTCCACGAGCAGTACTTC; CDR3 protein: CASSLGGRVLHEQYF
J gene: TRBJ2-7; D gene: TRBD2; V gene: TRBV27; CDR3 DNA: TGTGCCAGCAGCCTGGGACGGGGGGGCGCCGAGCAGTACTTC; CDR3 protein: CASSLGRGGAEQYF
J gene: TRBJ2-7; D gene: .; V gene: TRBV25-1; CDR3 DNA: TGTGCCAGCAGTGAAGACGGACAGACCTACGAGCAGTACTTC; CDR3 protein: CASSEDGQTYEQYF
J gene: TRBJ1-2; D gene: .; V gene: TRBV5-1; CDR3 DNA: TGCGCCAGCAGCTTCGGGCAAGGGAGCTATGGCTACACCTTC; CDR3 protein: CASSFGQGSYGYTF
J gene: TRBJ1-2; D gene: .; V gene: TRBV9; CDR3 DNA: TGTGCCAGCAGCCCTTCCGAGGGTTATAACTATGGCTACACCTTC; CDR3 protein: CASSPSEGYNYGYTF